The entry below gives a single T cell receptor (beta chain) sequence along with its context. Its antigen remains unidentified. This sample was taken from a study of cytomegalovirus exposure and HLA in healthy donors. This table comes from immunoSEQ multiplex PCR, and its TCRdb copy is limited to in-frame clones, with some not included. The repertoire holds about 83,000 clones, with approximately 96% as singletons. V lost 4 bases and J lost 2, with 13 bases in between. This CDR3 is built from 14 residues. Germline V lookup: CDR1 SGHRS, CDR2 YFSETQ. General observations from the study: TCR clusters originating in the first cohort tended to co-occur in the approximately 120 validation repertoires, according to a later analysis.

The receptor was isolated from a young woman in good health and CMV-seronegative. The J gene is TRBJ2-7, the V gene TRBV5-1; D perhaps matches TRBD2 (5 bases). The sample taken for sequencing was PBMCs. The CDR3 here is CASSTRTGTYEQYF. CDR3 DNA: TGCGCCAGCAGCACAAGGACGGGGACCTACGAGCAGTACTTC.